Following are 16 T cell receptor beta chains from one sample sequenced in a study of cytomegalovirus exposure and HLA in healthy donors. Primers included in the PCR were 60 Vbeta and 13 Jbeta primers. Here immunoSEQ multiplex PCR was the method, and the copy in TCRdb shows in-frame clones only, minus some. The sample consists of 55,000 to 80,000 clones, about 72% of them appearing once. Sample: PBMCs. The receptors were sampled from a man between 40 and 49 years old in good health and CMV-seropositive.

The V gene is TRBV7-9, the J gene TRBJ1-1; D gene ambiguous. The CDR3 has 12 residues. V lost 4 bases and J lost 7, with 10 bases in between. The germline CDR1 and CDR2 sequences are SEHNR and FQNEAQ (reference sequence). The CDR3 coding sequence is TGTGCCAGCAGCTCAAGGGAGGTTGAAGCTTTCTTT. Protein sequence: CASSSREVEAFF.

In its sample, this clone was seen a few times. The rearrangement links TRBV6-1 to TRBJ2-7; D is possibly TRBD2 (6 bases). Germline CDR1 reads MNHNS; CDR2 reads SASEGT. Trimming cost V 5 bases and J 1 base, with 15 bases left between them. This CDR3 is built from 15 residues. CDR3 loop: CASSSGGAGSYEQYF. As DNA, the CDR3 is TGTGCCAGCAGTTCAGGAGGGGCTGGGTCCTACGAGCAGTACTTC.

This chain uses TRBV2 with TRBJ2-7; 8 nucleotides line up with TRBD1. The trim removed 7 bases at V and 5 bases at J, leaving 7 bases unmatched. The CDR3 contains 13 residues. CDR1 SNHLY and CDR2 FYNNEI come from the germline V gene. In DNA form, the CDR3 reads TGTGCCAGCAATTACAGGGGGGTTAACGAGCAGTACTTC. This translates into CASNYRGVNEQYF.

This clone occurred a few times. This chain links TRBV30 with TRBJ2-7; 10 nucleotides agree with TRBD1. Per germline, CDR1 GTSNPN and CDR2 SVGIG (reference sequence). The CDR3 spans 12 residues. Trimming cost V 7 bases and J 2 bases; bases outside gene matches: 2. CDR3 loop: CAYGTGAYEQYF. DNA for the CDR3: TGTGCCTACGGGACAGGGGCCTACGAGCAGTACTTC.

This chain links TRBV9 with TRBJ2-2; a weak D match, TRBD1 (5 bases). Trimming removed 1 base from V and 8 bases from J, with 6 bases in between. The CDR3 sequence is 12 residues long. Germline V CDR1 and CDR2: SGDLS, YYNGEE. The CDR3 bases are TGTGCCAGCAGCGTACAGGGAGGGGAGCTGTTTTTT. Its translation: CASSVQGGELFF.

This chain connects TRBV7-2 to TRBJ1-2; 8 bases map to TRBD1. V was pared by 6 bases and J by 4 bases, with 10 bases of the junction left unmatched. Germline V gene data show CDR1 as SGHTA and CDR2 as FQGNSA. This CDR3 spans 15 amino acids. CDR3 nucleotide sequence: TGTGCCAGCAGTTTCCGGGACAGGCCTCTCTATGGCTACACCTTC. Residues: CASSFRDRPLYGYTF.

The chain joins TRBV5-6 to TRBJ2-5, with 8 bases identical to TRBD1. The end of the DNA aligns better with TRBJ2-7, so the J call may be wrong. Germline loops: CDR1 SGHDT, CDR2 YYEEEE. The CDR3 has 14 amino acids. CDR3 amino acids: CASSLVQGASEQYF. CDR3 nucleotides: TGTGCCAGCAGCTTGGTCCAGGGGGCTTCCGAGCAGTACTTC.

The genes are TRBV9 and TRBJ2-7; D uncertain. This CDR3 spans 15 amino acids. Germline CDR1 and CDR2: SGDLS and YYNGEE. V was trimmed by 0 bases and J by 0 bases, leaving 10 bases between them. The CDR3 sequence: CASSVGPDSSYEQYF. Here the CDR3 DNA reads TGTGCCAGCAGCGTAGGGCCTGACTCCTCCTACGAGCAGTACTTC.

The chain links TRBV6-5 to TRBJ1-1; possible D gene TRBD1, 5 bases. This CDR3 has 15 residues. In germline, CDR1 is MNHEY, CDR2 SVGAGI. V lost 7 bases, J lost 0 bases, and 15 bases lay in between. CDR3 sequence (DNA): TGTGCCAGCATGGGGGGTTCTGAAATGAACACTGAAGCTTTCTTT. Translated, it gives CASMGGSEMNTEAFF.

This clone has only a few counts. The chain uses TRBV5-6 and TRBJ1-1; possibly TRBD1 for D (6 bases). Germline-derived CDR1 and CDR2 are SGHDT and YYEEEE. Trimming removed 2 bases from V and 1 base from J, with 9 bases in between. This CDR3 is 14 amino acids long. DNA for the CDR3: TGTGCCAGCAGCTTTGGGGGCAAGAACACTGAAGCTTTCTTT. Translating it yields CASSFGGKNTEAFF.

V usage is TRBV29-1 and J usage is TRBJ1-4, with a weak D call TRBD1 (5 bases). CDR1 is SQVTM, CDR2 ANQGSEA, per germline. Trimming took 7 bases from V and 5 from J, leaving 20 bases between them. The CDR3 is 15 amino acids. CDR3 coding DNA: TGCAGCGCTGGAGCTCCAGGGAATCTCAATGAAAAACTGTTTTTT. Translating gives CSAGAPGNLNEKLFF.

The chain uses TRBV5-1 and TRBJ2-1; 13 nucleotides agree with TRBD2. CDR1 and CDR2 (germline): SGHRS, YFSETQ. This CDR3 is built from 15 residues. V trimming: 0 bases; J trimming: 9 bases; junction bases outside the gene matches: 3. This chain's CDR3 is CASSLGTSGGSEQFF. The CDR3 DNA is TGCGCCAGCAGCTTGGGGACTAGCGGGGGAAGTGAGCAGTTCTTC.

This clone was recorded a few times. Written as DNA, the CDR3 is TGTGCCAGCCGGGGACAGGACTCCTACGAGCAGTACTTC. Its protein product is CASRGQDSYEQYF. The chain links TRBV27 to TRBJ2-7, with 8 bases fitting TRBD1. The CDR3 loop spans 13 amino acids. CDR1 and CDR2 (germline): MNHEY, SMNVEV (reference sequence). V lost 8 bases to trimming and J lost 0 bases; unmatched junction nucleotides: 3.

The CDR3 bases are TGTGCCAGCAGCTTAGCCCGGGTTGTGGAGCAGTACTTC. This codes for CASSLARVVEQYF. This chain joins TRBV7-8 and TRBJ2-7, with unresolved D. Trimming took off 0 bases at V and 7 bases at J, with 10 bases between the two ends. The CDR3 is made up of 13 amino acids. CDR1 is SGHVS and CDR2 is FQNEAQ in the germline V gene. Supplemented by reference TRBV7-8 and TRBJ2-7, the full variable domain reads GAGVSQSPRYKVAKRGQDVALRCDPISGHVSLFWYQQALGQGPEFLTYFQNEAQLDKSGLPSDRFFAERPEGSVSTLKIQRTQQEDSAVYLCASSLARVVEQYFGPGTRLTVT.

This chain uses TRBV5-1 with TRBJ2-3; 9 bases are shared with TRBD1. The V and J ends lost 0 bases and 4 bases, in that order; junction bases with no gene match: 3. There are 15 residues in the CDR3. Germline loops: CDR1 SGHRS, CDR2 YFSETQ. The CDR3 spells CASSLEGTGPDTQYF. The CDR3 nucleotides read TGCGCCAGCAGCTTGGAGGGGACAGGGCCAGATACGCAGTATTTT.

As DNA, the CDR3 is TGTGCCAGCAGGGAGGTTAACACTGAAGCTTTCTTT. This sequence encodes CASREVNTEAFF. V usage is TRBV28 and J usage is TRBJ1-1; D not certain. This CDR3 has 12 amino acids. CDR1 is MDHEN, CDR2 SYDVKM, per germline. V was pared by 6 bases and J by 2 bases, with 7 bases between.